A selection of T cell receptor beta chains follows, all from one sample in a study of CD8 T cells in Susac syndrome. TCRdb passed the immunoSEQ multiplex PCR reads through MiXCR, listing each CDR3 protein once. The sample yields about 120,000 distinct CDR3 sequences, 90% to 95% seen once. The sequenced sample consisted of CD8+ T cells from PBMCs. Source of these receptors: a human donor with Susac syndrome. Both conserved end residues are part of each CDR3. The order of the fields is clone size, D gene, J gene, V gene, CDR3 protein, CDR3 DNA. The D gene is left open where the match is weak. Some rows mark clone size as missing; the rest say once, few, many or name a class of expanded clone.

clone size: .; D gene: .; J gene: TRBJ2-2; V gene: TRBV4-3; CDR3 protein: CASSQVSGGELFF; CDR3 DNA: TGCGCCAGCAGCCAAGTGTCCGGCGGGGAGCTGTTTTTT
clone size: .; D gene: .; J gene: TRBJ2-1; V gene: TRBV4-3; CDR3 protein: CASSQGPRNYNEQFF; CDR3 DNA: TGCGCCAGCAGCCAGGGGCCGCGGAATTACAATGAGCAGTTCTTC
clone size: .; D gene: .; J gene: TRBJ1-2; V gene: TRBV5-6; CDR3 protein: CASSLAGGWQLYGYTF; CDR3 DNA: TGTGCCAGCAGCTTGGCGGGTGGTTGGCAGCTCTATGGCTACACCTTC
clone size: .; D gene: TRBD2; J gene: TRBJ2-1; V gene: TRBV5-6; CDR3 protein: CASSGGVSYNEQFF; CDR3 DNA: TGTGCCAGCAGCGGGGGGGTCTCCTACAATGAGCAGTTCTTC
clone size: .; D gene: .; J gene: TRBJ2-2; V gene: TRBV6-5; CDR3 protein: CASSYHLTGELFF; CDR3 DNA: TGTGCCAGCAGTTACCATCTCACCGGGGAGCTGTTTTTT
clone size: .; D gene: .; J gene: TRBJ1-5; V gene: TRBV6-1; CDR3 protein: CASRFFQQGHSNQPQHF; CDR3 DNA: TGTGCCAGCAGGTTCTTCCAACAGGGCCATAGCAATCAGCCCCAGCATTTT
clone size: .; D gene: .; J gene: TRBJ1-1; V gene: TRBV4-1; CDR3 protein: CASSQRTGLTEAFF; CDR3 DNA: TGCGCCAGCAGCCAAAGAACAGGGCTCACTGAAGCTTTCTTT
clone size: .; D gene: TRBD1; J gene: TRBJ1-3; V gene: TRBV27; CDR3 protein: CASSGTGVGNTIYF; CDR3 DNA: TGTGCCAGCAGTGGGACAGGGGTGGGAAACACCATATATTTT
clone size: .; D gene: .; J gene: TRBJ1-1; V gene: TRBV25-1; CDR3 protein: CASSAIQGGDAEAFF; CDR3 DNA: TGTGCCAGCAGTGCGATACAGGGTGGAGACGCTGAAGCTTTCTTT
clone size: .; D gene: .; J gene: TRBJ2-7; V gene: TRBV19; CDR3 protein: CASRFRDSSYYEQYF; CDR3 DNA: TGTGCCAGTAGGTTTCGGGACTCCTCCTACTACGAGCAGTACTTC
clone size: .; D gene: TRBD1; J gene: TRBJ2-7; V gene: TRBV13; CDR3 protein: CASSFWTGGIYEQYF; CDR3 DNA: TGTGCCAGCAGCTTCTGGACAGGGGGCATCTACGAGCAGTACTTC
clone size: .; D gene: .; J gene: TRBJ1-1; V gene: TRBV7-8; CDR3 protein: CASSSRRNMNTEAFF; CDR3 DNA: TGTGCCAGCAGTTCCCGACGGAACATGAACACTGAAGCTTTCTTT
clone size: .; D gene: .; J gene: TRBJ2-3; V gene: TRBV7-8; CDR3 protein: CASSSGLSGTDTQYF; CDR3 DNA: TGTGCCAGCAGCTCTGGACTGAGCGGCACAGATACGCAGTATTTT
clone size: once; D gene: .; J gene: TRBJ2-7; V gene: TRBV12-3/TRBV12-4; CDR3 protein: CASSPSAHEQYF; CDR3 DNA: TGTGCCAGCAGCCCTAGCGCCCACGAGCAGTACTTC
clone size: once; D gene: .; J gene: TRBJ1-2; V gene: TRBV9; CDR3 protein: CASSVDGGNYGYTF; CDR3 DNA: TGTGCCAGCAGCGTAGATGGGGGGAACTATGGCTACACCTTC
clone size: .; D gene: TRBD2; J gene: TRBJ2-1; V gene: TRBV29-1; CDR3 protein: CSSWVAGPSYNEQFF; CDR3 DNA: TGCAGCTCATGGGTAGCGGGACCATCCTACAATGAGCAGTTCTTC
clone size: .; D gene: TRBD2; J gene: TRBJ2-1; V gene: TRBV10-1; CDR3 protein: CASSEASGFDAQFF; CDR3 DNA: TGCGCCAGCAGTGAGGCTAGCGGTTTTGATGCGCAGTTCTTC
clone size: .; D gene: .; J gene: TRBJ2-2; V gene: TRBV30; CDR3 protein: CAWGTGLHRELFF; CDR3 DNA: TGTGCCTGGGGAACGGGACTCCACCGGGAGCTGTTTTTT
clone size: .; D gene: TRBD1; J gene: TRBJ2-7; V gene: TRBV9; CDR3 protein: CASSVGDRGSYEQYF; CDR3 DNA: TGTGCCAGCAGCGTAGGGGACAGAGGCTCCTACGAGCAGTACTTC
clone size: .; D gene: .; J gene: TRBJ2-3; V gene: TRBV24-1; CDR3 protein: CATSDSGVRTDTQYF; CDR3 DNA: TGTGCCACCAGTGATAGTGGGGTCCGCACAGATACGCAGTATTTT
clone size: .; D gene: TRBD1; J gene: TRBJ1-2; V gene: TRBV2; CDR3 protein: CARTGQENYGYTF; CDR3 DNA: TGTGCCCGTACGGGACAGGAGAACTATGGCTACACCTTC
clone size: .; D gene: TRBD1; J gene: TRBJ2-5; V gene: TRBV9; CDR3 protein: CASSVGGGQGETQYF; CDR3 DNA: TGTGCCAGCAGCGTAGGAGGCGGACAGGGTGAGACCCAGTACTTC
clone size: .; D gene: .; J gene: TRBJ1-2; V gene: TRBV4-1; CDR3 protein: CASSRDSRSGYTF; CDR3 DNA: TGCGCCAGCAGCCGCGACAGTCGCTCTGGCTACACCTTC
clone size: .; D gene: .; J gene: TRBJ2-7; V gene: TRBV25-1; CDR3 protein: CASSESITYEQYF; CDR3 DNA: TGTGCCAGCAGTGAATCTATTACCTACGAGCAGTACTTC
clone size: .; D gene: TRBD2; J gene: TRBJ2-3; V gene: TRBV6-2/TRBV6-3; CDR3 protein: CASRLAGDTDTQYF; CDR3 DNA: TGTGCCAGCAGACTAGCGGGGGACACAGATACGCAGTATTTT
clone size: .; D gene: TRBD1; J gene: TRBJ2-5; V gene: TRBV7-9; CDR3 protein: CASSMTGGIETQYF; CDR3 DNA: TGTGCCAGCAGCATGACAGGGGGTATAGAGACCCAGTACTTC
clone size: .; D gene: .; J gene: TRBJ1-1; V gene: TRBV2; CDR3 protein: CASSEHAGNTEAFF; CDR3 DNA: TGTGCCAGCAGTGAGCACGCCGGGAACACTGAAGCTTTCTTT
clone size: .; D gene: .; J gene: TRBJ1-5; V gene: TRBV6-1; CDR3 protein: CASSPFSGRGSNQPQHF; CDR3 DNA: TGTGCCAGCAGTCCGTTTTCTGGGCGCGGTAGCAATCAGCCCCAGCATTTT
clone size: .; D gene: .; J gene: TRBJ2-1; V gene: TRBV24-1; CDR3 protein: CATSSEYNEQFF; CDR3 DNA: TGTGCCACGTCTAGCGAGTACAATGAGCAGTTCTTC
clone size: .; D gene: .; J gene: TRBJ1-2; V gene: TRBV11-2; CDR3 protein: CASSTREGEDGYTF; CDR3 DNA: TGTGCCAGCAGTACTAGAGAGGGGGAGGATGGCTACACCTTC
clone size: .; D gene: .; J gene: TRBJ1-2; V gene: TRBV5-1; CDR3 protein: CASSLGTALLNYGYTF; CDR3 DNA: TGCGCCAGCAGCCTCGGGACCGCACTATTGAACTATGGCTACACCTTC
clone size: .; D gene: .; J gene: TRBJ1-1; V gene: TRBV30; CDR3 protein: CAWNVGGPEAFF; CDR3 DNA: TGTGCCTGGAACGTAGGTGGGCCTGAAGCTTTCTTT
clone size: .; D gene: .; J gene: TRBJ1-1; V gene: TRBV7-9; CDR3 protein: CASSLDSTVVEAFF; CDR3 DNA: TGTGCCAGCAGCTTAGATTCGACAGTCGTGGAAGCTTTCTTT
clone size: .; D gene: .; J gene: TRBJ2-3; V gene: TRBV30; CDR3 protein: CAWSVLESIELTDTQYF; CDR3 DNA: TGTGCCTGGAGTGTACTTGAGTCAATAGAACTCACAGATACGCAGTATTTT
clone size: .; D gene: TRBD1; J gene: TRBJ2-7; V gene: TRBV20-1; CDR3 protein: CSADQTGEKSYEQYF; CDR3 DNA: TGCAGTGCTGACCAGACAGGGGAAAAGTCCTACGAGCAGTACTTC
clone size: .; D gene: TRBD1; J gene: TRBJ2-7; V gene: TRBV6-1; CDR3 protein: CASSDQPGGYEQYF; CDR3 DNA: TGTGCCAGCAGTGACCAGCCAGGGGGCTACGAGCAGTACTTC
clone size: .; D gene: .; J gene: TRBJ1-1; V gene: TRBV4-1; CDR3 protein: CASRRGPRVVNTEAFF; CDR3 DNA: TGCGCCAGCAGGCGGGGGCCAAGGGTGGTGAACACTGAAGCTTTCTTT
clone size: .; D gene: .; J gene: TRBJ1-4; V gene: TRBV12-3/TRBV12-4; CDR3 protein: CASSRSNEKLFF; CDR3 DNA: TGTGCCAGCAGTAGGAGCAATGAAAAACTGTTTTTT
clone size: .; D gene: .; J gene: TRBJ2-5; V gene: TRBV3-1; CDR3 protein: CASSTSGPPETQYF; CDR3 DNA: TGTGCCAGCAGCACCAGCGGACCCCCAGAGACCCAGTACTTC
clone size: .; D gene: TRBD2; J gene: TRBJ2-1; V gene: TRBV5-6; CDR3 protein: CASSQLLAGGLNEQFF; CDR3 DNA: TGTGCCAGCAGCCAATTACTAGCGGGAGGCCTTAATGAGCAGTTCTTC
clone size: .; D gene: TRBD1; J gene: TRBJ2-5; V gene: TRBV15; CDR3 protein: CATRTGNEETQYF; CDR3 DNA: TGTGCCACCAGGACAGGGAACGAAGAGACCCAGTACTTC